The rows below give T cell receptor beta chains drawn from one sample of a study of cytomegalovirus exposure and HLA in healthy donors. The method was immunoSEQ multiplex PCR; TCRdb's version includes in-frame clones alone and lacks a portion of them. The sample shows 60,000 or so clones, and 2.1% sits with its ten largest clones. The material sequenced was PBMCs. The receptor set was obtained from a woman between 18 and 30 years old in good health and CMV-seronegative. Both conserved end residues are part of each CDR3. D genes are given only for firm matches.

d_gene,v_gene,j_gene,CDR3nt,CDR3aa
-,TRBV21-1,TRBJ2-4,TGTGCCAGCAGCAAACCAAGGATACACGTTAGGGGTGGAAACATTCAGTACTTC,CASSKPRIHVRGGNIQYF
TRBD1,TRBV7-2,TRBJ1-2,TGTGCCAGCAGCTACCGGACAGGGGGACCCTATGGCTACACCTTC,CASSYRTGGPYGYTF
-,TRBV4-1,TRBJ1-2,TGCGCCAGCAGCCAAGATCGCCCAGGGACTAGCGGCTACACCTTC,CASSQDRPGTSGYTF
TRBD1,TRBV10-1,TRBJ1-5,TGCGCCAGCAGTGCTAGCACAGGGGGCAATCAGCCCCAGCATTTT,CASSASTGGNQPQHF
-,TRBV6-5,TRBJ1-6,TGTGCCAGCACCCACAACCGGGACTTTAATTCACCCCTCCACTTT,CASTHNRDFNSPLHF
-,TRBV30,TRBJ1-5,TGTGCCTGGAGTGTGGGGGGGCCCGATCAGCCCCAGCATTTT,CAWSVGGPDQPQHF
-,TRBV10-2,TRBJ2-2,TGCGCCAGCAGTCTAAGAGCCGGGGAGCTGTTTTTT,CASSLRAGELFF
TRBD1,TRBV5-1,TRBJ1-2,TGCGCCAGCAGCTTGGCCGGACAGGGCAGCGGCTACACCTTC,CASSLAGQGSGYTF
TRBD2,TRBV5-4,TRBJ2-5,TGTGCCAGCAGCTTAGGCGGGGGGGCCGCAGAGACCCAGTACTTC,CASSLGGGAAETQYF
TRBD1,TRBV11-2,TRBJ1-5,TGTGCCAGCAGCCCAGGGACAGGTAATCAGCCCCAGCATTTT,CASSPGTGNQPQHF
-,TRBV7-2,TRBJ1-6,TGTGCCAGCAGCTTAGGCAGGACCCTCCACTTT,CASSLGRTLHF
-,TRBV7-9,TRBJ2-2,TGTGCCAGCAGCTTAGGCGGCGAGGGAACAAGGACCGGGGAGCTGTTTTTT,CASSLGGEGTRTGELFF
TRBD2,TRBV15,TRBJ2-7,TGTGCCACCAGCAAAACTAGCGGGACCGAGCAGTACTTC,CATSKTSGTEQYF
TRBD1,TRBV27,TRBJ2-7,TGTGCCAGCAGTTCGACAGGGGGCGGTGAGCAGTACTTC,CASSSTGGGEQYF
-,TRBV19,TRBJ2-1,TGTGCCAGTATCAGGGGGGACCCCTACAATGAGCAGTTCTTC,CASIRGDPYNEQFF
TRBD1,TRBV27,TRBJ1-1,TGTGCCAGCAGTTTATGGGGACAGCCGAACACTGAAGCTTTCTTT,CASSLWGQPNTEAFF
-,TRBV5-6,TRBJ1-2,TGTGCCAGCAGCTTTGTGCCCGCGGGGGGAACCTATGGCTACACCTTC,CASSFVPAGGTYGYTF
TRBD1,TRBV10-1,TRBJ1-1,TGCGCCACCCGACCAGGGACAGGGATTCAACTCCTCAACACTGAAGCTTTCTTT,CATRPGTGIQLLNTEAFF
TRBD1,TRBV5-4,TRBJ2-5,TGTGCCAGCAGCTCCAGGGGGCAAGAGACCCAGTACTTC,CASSSRGQETQYF
-,TRBV5-1,TRBJ2-7,TGCGCCAGCAGCTTGGCAGGGGACCCCACCTACGAGCAGTACTTC,CASSLAGDPTYEQYF
-,TRBV5-6,TRBJ1-1,TGTGCCAGCAGCTTGGATGTGACACCTAACACTGAAGCTTTCTTT,CASSLDVTPNTEAFF
-,TRBV5-4,TRBJ1-4,TGTGCCAGCAGCTTGGGCGGCGCAACTAATGAAAAACTGTTTTTT,CASSLGGATNEKLFF
TRBD1,TRBV28,TRBJ1-1,TGTGCCAGCAGTTCGGTGCCGGGACAGGGAAAGTTACACACTGAAGCTTTCTTT,CASSSVPGQGKLHTEAFF
-,TRBV30,TRBJ1-1,TGTGCCTGGGGCGGGAAAAACACTGAAGCTTTCTTT,CAWGGKNTEAFF
TRBD1,TRBV19,TRBJ2-5,TGTGCCAGTAGTACCCTACAGGGGAGAGAGACCCAGTACTTC,CASSTLQGRETQYF
TRBD1,TRBV5-1,TRBJ2-7,TGCGCCAGCAGACCAGACAGGGGTGGGGAGCAGTACTTC,CASRPDRGGEQYF
-,TRBV7-9,TRBJ2-7,TGTGCCAGCAGTTTAAGTCGGGGGATTTACGAGCAGTACTTC,CASSLSRGIYEQYF
-,TRBV11-2,TRBJ1-2,TGTGCCAGCAGAAGAACAGGATTCGACTATGGCTACACCTTC,CASRRTGFDYGYTF
TRBD2,TRBV14,TRBJ2-1,TGTGCCAGCAGCCAAGGGGTCTCAGCGGGGCCGTACAATGAGCAGTTCTTC,CASSQGVSAGPYNEQFF
-,TRBV5-1,TRBJ1-1,TGCGCCAGCAGCTTTACAGGGACCACTGAAGCTTTCTTT,CASSFTGTTEAFF
TRBD1,TRBV10-3,TRBJ1-5,TGTGCCATCAGTGAAGGGGGCTTCAGCAATCAGCCCCAGCATTTT,CAISEGGFSNQPQHF
-,TRBV13,TRBJ1-2,TGTGCCAGCAGCTTAGTGCAGGAGGCAATTGGCTACACCTTC,CASSLVQEAIGYTF
TRBD1,TRBV6-1,TRBJ2-1,TGTGCCAGCAGATATAACAGGGGGAACTACAATGAGCAGTTCTTC,CASRYNRGNYNEQFF
TRBD1,TRBV11-2,TRBJ1-5,TGTGCCAGCAGCTTCGGGACAGGGGTCAATCAGCCCCAGCATTTT,CASSFGTGVNQPQHF
-,TRBV5-6,TRBJ1-6,TGTGCCAGCAGCTTGGAAGCAGGGGACAATTCACCCCTCCACTTT,CASSLEAGDNSPLHF
-,TRBV27,TRBJ2-7,TGTGCCAGCAGTTTATCGGTAGAGAGCTACGGGCAGTACTTC,CASSLSVESYGQYF
TRBD2,TRBV18,TRBJ2-3,TGTGCCAGCTCACACGGACTAGCGGAGATTAGCACAGATACGCAGTATTTT,CASSHGLAEISTDTQYF
-,TRBV18,TRBJ2-1,TGTGCCAGCTCACCATTTGCGGGACCTACCAATGAGCAGTTCTTC,CASSPFAGPTNEQFF
TRBD1,TRBV4-1,TRBJ2-3,TGCGCCAGCAGCCAAAGGGGGCTATTGGGACGAGATACGCAGTATTTT,CASSQRGLLGRDTQYF
-,TRBV13,TRBJ2-5,TGTGCCAGCAGCAAGCTAGAGACCCAGTACTTC,CASSKLETQYF
-,TRBV28,TRBJ2-1,TGTGCCAGCATGTTGGGGGGTGGTTATGGGGACAATGAGCAGTTCTTC,CASMLGGGYGDNEQFF
-,TRBV6-4,TRBJ2-2,TGTGCCAGCAGTGACACACAGGGATCCCACACCGGGGAGCTGTTTTTT,CASSDTQGSHTGELFF
TRBD1,TRBV29-1,TRBJ1-2,TGCAGCGTTTGGACAGGGGATAACTATGGCTACACCTTC,CSVWTGDNYGYTF
-,TRBV5-1,TRBJ1-5,TGCGCCAGCAGCTTGGGTCCCGGCAATCAGCCCCAGCATTTT,CASSLGPGNQPQHF
TRBD2,TRBV5-1,TRBJ2-3,TGCGCCAGCAGCTTGGCTCTCCTAGCGGGAGGTTCAGATACGCAGTATTTT,CASSLALLAGGSDTQYF
TRBD1,TRBV5-6,TRBJ1-2,TGTGCCAGCAGCTTGGGCAAGGGGGCGAGAGGCTACACCTTC,CASSLGKGARGYTF
-,TRBV11-2,TRBJ1-3,TGTGCCAGCAGCTTAGTAGCGGCGCGGCGAGACACCATATATTTT,CASSLVAARRDTIYF
-,TRBV19,TRBJ2-4,TGTGCCAGTAGTCGAATTCCCCTCGGGGAAGAAAACATTCAGTACTTC,CASSRIPLGEENIQYF
-,TRBV2,TRBJ1-1,TGTGCCAGCACGTCAAACAGGAACACTGAAGCTTTCTTT,CASTSNRNTEAFF
-,TRBV7-9,TRBJ2-7,TGTGCCAGCAGCTTACCAGGGCCCATATACGAGCAGTACTTC,CASSLPGPIYEQYF
-,TRBV2,TRBJ2-5,TGTGCCAGCAGTTATTGGACACCCTACCGATCCCAAGAGACCCAGTACTTC,CASSYWTPYRSQETQYF
-,TRBV29-1,TRBJ1-1,TGCAGCGTTCATCAACAGGGCACTGAAGATTTCTTT,CSVHQQGTEDFF
TRBD1,TRBV27,TRBJ1-1,TGTGCCAGCAGTGCACAGGGGGCCTACACTGAAGCTTTCTTT,CASSAQGAYTEAFF
TRBD1,TRBV7-9,TRBJ1-2,TGTGCCAGCAGCTTAGCCGGGACAGGAACGAACTATGGCTACACCTTC,CASSLAGTGTNYGYTF
TRBD2,TRBV30,TRBJ2-1,TGTGCCTGGAGTGTACTAGCGGGAGGGGAGCAGTTCTTC,CAWSVLAGGEQFF
TRBD2,TRBV5-1,TRBJ2-7,TGCGCCAGCAGCCCTTGGGGGAGGGAATTCGCCTACGAGCAGTACTTC,CASSPWGREFAYEQYF
-,TRBV6-1,TRBJ2-7,TGTGCCAACTCCAGGGCGGTAGGCTCCTACGAGCAGTACTTC,CANSRAVGSYEQYF
-,TRBV29-1,TRBJ1-3,TGCAGCGTTCTCGGTCGAGGCCACTCTGGAAACACCATATATTTT,CSVLGRGHSGNTIYF
-,TRBV4-1,TRBJ1-4,TGCGCCAGCAGCCAGCCGGGTCCGTCCCTAGAAAAACTGTTTTTT,CASSQPGPSLEKLFF